This TCR beta chain was sequenced during a study of blood T cell repertoires in COVID-19. Study overall: The United States, Italy and Spain supplied acute and convalescent COVID-19 samples. T cells, B-cell-depleted T cells, or PBMCs provided the cDNA or gDNA that served as material.

As handled by the study authors: Counts of nucleated cells, estimated from reference gene primer amplification, were obtained. The repertoire was sequenced with immunoSEQ multiplex PCR; TCRdb's copy has only in-frame clones and lacks some. That table furnishes V, J and clone size, whereas the DNA furnished D and trimming. The data show some 120,000 clones, less than 90% seen once. Looked up from germline, CDR1 is LGHDT and CDR2 is YNNKEL (reference sequence). The V gene lost 4 bases and the J gene lost 7 bases, with 7 bases spanning the gap. CDR3 length: 11 amino acids. This receptor was taken from an older man with acute or convalescent COVID-19. The V call is TRBV3-1 (or the pseudogene TRBV3-2), the J call TRBJ1-2; D possibly corresponds to TRBD1 (5 bases). What was sequenced was peripheral blood. The CDR3 DNA is TGTGCCAGCAGCCGGGGGGTTGGCTACACCTTC. This gives the protein CASSRGVGYTF.